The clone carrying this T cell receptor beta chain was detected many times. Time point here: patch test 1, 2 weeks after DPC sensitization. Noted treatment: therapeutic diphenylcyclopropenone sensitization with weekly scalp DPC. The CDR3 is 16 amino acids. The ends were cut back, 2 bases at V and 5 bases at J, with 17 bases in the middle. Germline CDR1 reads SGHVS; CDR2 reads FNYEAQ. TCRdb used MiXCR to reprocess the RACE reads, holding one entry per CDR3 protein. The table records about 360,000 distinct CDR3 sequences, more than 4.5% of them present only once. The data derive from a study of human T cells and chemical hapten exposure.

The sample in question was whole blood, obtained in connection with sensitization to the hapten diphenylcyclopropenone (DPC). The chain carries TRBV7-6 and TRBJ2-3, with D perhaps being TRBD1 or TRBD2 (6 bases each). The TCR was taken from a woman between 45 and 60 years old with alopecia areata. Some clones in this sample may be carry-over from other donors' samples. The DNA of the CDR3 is TGTGCCAGCAGCTTATCTTCGGGGGCGTTGGGAGATACGCAGTATTTT. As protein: CASSLSSGALGDTQYF. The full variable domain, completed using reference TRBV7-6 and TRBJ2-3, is GAGVSQSPRYKVTKRGQDVALRCDPISGHVSLYWYRQALGQGPEFLTYFNYEAQQDKSGLPNDRFSAERPEGSISTLTIQRTEQRDSAMYRCASSLSSGALGDTQYFGPGTRLTVL.